Below are 16 T cell receptor beta chains sequenced from a single sample in a study of T cell repertoires in cytomegalovirus infection. The antigens these receptors bind are not known. TCRdb independently ran MiXCR on the reads; one entry per CDR3 protein. The sample has 100,000 or so distinct CDR3 sequences, 25% to 30% seen once. The sequenced sample was CD8+ T cells from cultured PBMCs, obtained from culture after CMV antigen stimulation. The receptors were sampled from a human donor in good health (CMV status not recorded). Some clones in this sample may be carry-over from other donors' samples.

This clonotype showed up many times. The chain couples TRBV7-6 to TRBJ2-6; no reliable D call. Trimming left V 1 base short and J 0 bases short, with 4 bases between. The CDR3 sequence is 15 residues long. The germline CDR1 and CDR2 sequences are SGHVS and FNYEAQ. The CDR3 DNA sequence: TGTGCCAGCAGCTTAGATGGCTCTGGGGCCAACGTCCTGACTTTC. Translating it yields CASSLDGSGANVLTF.

This clonotype was seen more than once but under ten times. The rearrangement joins TRBV29-1 to TRBJ1-5; maybe TRBD1 (6 bases). The V end lost 4 bases, the J end lost 2 bases, and 12 bases lay between the germline ends. The CDR3 has 14 residues. Germline lookup yields CDR1 SQVTM and CDR2 ANQGSEA. The chain's CDR3 is CSVAQGSGNQPQHF. Written as DNA, the CDR3 is TGCAGCGTTGCACAGGGCTCCGGCAATCAGCCCCAGCATTTT.

The chain is built from TRBV27 and TRBJ1-1; a possible D gene is TRBD1 (6 bases). This CDR3 has 15 residues. The V gene's germline CDR1 is MNHEY and CDR2 SMNVEV (reference sequence). Trimming removed 6 bases from V and 1 base from J, with 15 bases in between. The CDR3 is CASSEQGLGNTEAFF. The DNA for the CDR3 is TGTGCCAGCAGCGAACAGGGTTTAGGGAACACTGAAGCTTTCTTT.

This rearrangement joins TRBV29-1 to TRBJ2-3; D uncertain. The CDR3 extends over 14 amino acids. Germline V CDR1 and CDR2: SQVTM, ANQGSEA. Deletions cut 1 base from V and 0 bases from J, with 8 bases between. This CDR3 is CSVEGWYSTDTQYF. The CDR3 DNA reads as TGCAGCGTTGAAGGCTGGTACAGCACAGATACGCAGTATTTT.

The V call is TRBV19, the J call TRBJ1-1; D is undetermined. The CDR3 totals 12 residues. Per germline, CDR1 LNHDA and CDR2 SQIVND (reference sequence). Deletions cut 6 bases from V and 1 base from J, with 6 bases between. The CDR3 loop is CASRLGNTEAFF. The CDR3 DNA follows: TGTGCCAGTAGGCTCGGGAACACTGAAGCTTTCTTT.

The chain recombines TRBV12-3 or TRBV12-4 with TRBJ1-1; the D gene is possibly TRBD1 (5 bases). The V gene lost 5 bases and the J gene lost 6 bases, with 10 bases spanning the gap. This CDR3 has 12 residues. The CDR3 region is CASSPGSSEAFF. CDR3 in DNA: TGTGCCAGCAGTCCAGGGAGCTCTGAAGCTTTCTTT.

The chain recombines TRBV20-1 with TRBJ2-7, with D perhaps given as TRBD1 or TRBD2 (7 bases each). The CDR3 sequence is 17 residues long. Trimming shortened V by 0 bases and J by 6 bases, and 24 bases separated the two germline ends. CDR1 is DFQATT, CDR2 SNEGSKA, per germline (reference sequence). The CDR3 DNA is TGCAGTGCTAGAGATCTGGCCGAGACAGGGAGGGGGGTCGAGCAGTACTTC. This codes for CSARDLAETGRGVEQYF.

The chain has TRBV3-1 and TRBJ1-4; D is perhaps TRBD1 (5 bases). V was pared by 6 bases and J by 5 bases, with 16 bases between. This CDR3 has 15 amino acids. Germline assignment: CDR1 LGHDT and CDR2 YNNKEL (reference sequence). In DNA form, the CDR3 reads TGTGCCAGCAGACCCGCGACAGAAACGAATGAAAAACTGTTTTTT. Protein: CASRPATETNEKLFF.

V gene TRBV6-6 combines with J gene TRBJ2-2; 7 bases are shared with TRBD2. The CDR3 spans 15 residues. Trimming removed 5 bases from V and 0 bases from J; junction bases left unmatched: 3. CDR1 MNHNY and CDR2 SVGAGI come from the germline V gene (reference sequence). DNA of the CDR3: TGTGCCAGCAGTGGGGGGGAAGCGAACACCGGGGAGCTGTTTTTT. Amino acid sequence: CASSGGEANTGELFF.

This rearrangement joins TRBV6-5 to TRBJ2-2; perhaps TRBD1 as D (6 bases). The CDR3 contains 14 residues. Per germline, CDR1 MNHEY and CDR2 SVGAGI. Trimming cost V 0 bases and J 7 bases, with 9 bases left between them. In DNA, the CDR3 is TGTGCCAGCAGTTACTCTAGGGGGAACGGGGAGCTGTTTTTT. This sequence encodes CASSYSRGNGELFF.

This clonotype has just a few counts. The chain joins TRBV14 to TRBJ2-1; D is undetermined. This CDR3 has 13 residues. The V and J ends lost 2 bases and 8 bases respectively, with 10 bases between them. Per germline, CDR1 SGHDN and CDR2 FVKESK. CDR3 loop: CASSQWRAHEQFF. The CDR3 bases are TGTGCCAGCAGCCAATGGCGTGCTCATGAGCAGTTCTTC.

The chain recombines TRBV25-1 with TRBJ2-2, with D uncertain. The ends were cut back, 4 bases at V and 5 bases at J, with 11 bases in the middle. Germline V lookup: CDR1 MGHDK, CDR2 SYGVNS. The CDR3 sequence is 14 residues long. In DNA, the CDR3 is TGTGCCAGCAGTGTTGGTTTCGGTACCGGGGAGCTGTTTTTT. Residues: CASSVGFGTGELFF. Looking up the rest from reference TRBV25-1 and TRBJ2-2 gives the full variable domain: EADIYQTPRYLVIGTGKKITLECSQTMGHDKMYWYQQDPGMELHLIHYSYGVNSTEKGDLSSESTVSRIRTEHFPLTLESARPSHTSQYLCASSVGFGTGELFFGEGSRLTVL.

At least ten counts were recorded for this clonotype. The chain links TRBV10-3 to TRBJ1-3; D not certain. V shed 0 bases and J shed 6 bases, with 9 bases lying between them. The CDR3 has 14 residues. Germline V gene sequence: CDR1 ENHRY, CDR2 SYGVKD. The CDR3 DNA reads as TGTGCCATCAGTGAGTCGGTCAGCCTAAACACCATATATTTT. Its translation: CAISESVSLNTIYF.

This clonotype has more than one count but fewer than ten. The rearrangement joins TRBV20-1 to TRBJ1-1; no firm D call. Germline assignment: CDR1 DFQATT and CDR2 SNEGSKA (reference sequence). V shed 0 bases and J shed 9 bases, with 11 bases lying between them. CDR3 length equals 12 residues. The CDR3 sequence is CSARDLKGKAFF. DNA for the CDR3: TGCAGTGCTAGAGATCTAAAGGGAAAAGCTTTCTTT.

This clonotype was observed at least ten times. The V call is TRBV7-2, the J call TRBJ1-2, with unresolved D. V lost 5 bases, J lost 13 bases, and 8 bases lay in between. The CDR3 sequence is 9 residues long. Germline V CDR1 and CDR2: SGHTA, FQGNSA. CDR3 in amino acids: CASSLGSTF. The CDR3 region has the DNA TGTGCCAGCAGCCTGGGTAGCACCTTC.

This clonotype has only a few counts. The chain employs TRBV5-1 and TRBJ1-2; D is uncertain. Deletions cut 0 bases from V and 8 bases from J, with 5 bases between. The germline V gene encodes CDR1 SGHRS and CDR2 YFSETQ. The length of the CDR3 is 11 residues. The CDR3 region has the DNA TGCGCCAGCAGCTTGGAAGGGGGCTACACCTTC. This encodes CASSLEGGYTF.